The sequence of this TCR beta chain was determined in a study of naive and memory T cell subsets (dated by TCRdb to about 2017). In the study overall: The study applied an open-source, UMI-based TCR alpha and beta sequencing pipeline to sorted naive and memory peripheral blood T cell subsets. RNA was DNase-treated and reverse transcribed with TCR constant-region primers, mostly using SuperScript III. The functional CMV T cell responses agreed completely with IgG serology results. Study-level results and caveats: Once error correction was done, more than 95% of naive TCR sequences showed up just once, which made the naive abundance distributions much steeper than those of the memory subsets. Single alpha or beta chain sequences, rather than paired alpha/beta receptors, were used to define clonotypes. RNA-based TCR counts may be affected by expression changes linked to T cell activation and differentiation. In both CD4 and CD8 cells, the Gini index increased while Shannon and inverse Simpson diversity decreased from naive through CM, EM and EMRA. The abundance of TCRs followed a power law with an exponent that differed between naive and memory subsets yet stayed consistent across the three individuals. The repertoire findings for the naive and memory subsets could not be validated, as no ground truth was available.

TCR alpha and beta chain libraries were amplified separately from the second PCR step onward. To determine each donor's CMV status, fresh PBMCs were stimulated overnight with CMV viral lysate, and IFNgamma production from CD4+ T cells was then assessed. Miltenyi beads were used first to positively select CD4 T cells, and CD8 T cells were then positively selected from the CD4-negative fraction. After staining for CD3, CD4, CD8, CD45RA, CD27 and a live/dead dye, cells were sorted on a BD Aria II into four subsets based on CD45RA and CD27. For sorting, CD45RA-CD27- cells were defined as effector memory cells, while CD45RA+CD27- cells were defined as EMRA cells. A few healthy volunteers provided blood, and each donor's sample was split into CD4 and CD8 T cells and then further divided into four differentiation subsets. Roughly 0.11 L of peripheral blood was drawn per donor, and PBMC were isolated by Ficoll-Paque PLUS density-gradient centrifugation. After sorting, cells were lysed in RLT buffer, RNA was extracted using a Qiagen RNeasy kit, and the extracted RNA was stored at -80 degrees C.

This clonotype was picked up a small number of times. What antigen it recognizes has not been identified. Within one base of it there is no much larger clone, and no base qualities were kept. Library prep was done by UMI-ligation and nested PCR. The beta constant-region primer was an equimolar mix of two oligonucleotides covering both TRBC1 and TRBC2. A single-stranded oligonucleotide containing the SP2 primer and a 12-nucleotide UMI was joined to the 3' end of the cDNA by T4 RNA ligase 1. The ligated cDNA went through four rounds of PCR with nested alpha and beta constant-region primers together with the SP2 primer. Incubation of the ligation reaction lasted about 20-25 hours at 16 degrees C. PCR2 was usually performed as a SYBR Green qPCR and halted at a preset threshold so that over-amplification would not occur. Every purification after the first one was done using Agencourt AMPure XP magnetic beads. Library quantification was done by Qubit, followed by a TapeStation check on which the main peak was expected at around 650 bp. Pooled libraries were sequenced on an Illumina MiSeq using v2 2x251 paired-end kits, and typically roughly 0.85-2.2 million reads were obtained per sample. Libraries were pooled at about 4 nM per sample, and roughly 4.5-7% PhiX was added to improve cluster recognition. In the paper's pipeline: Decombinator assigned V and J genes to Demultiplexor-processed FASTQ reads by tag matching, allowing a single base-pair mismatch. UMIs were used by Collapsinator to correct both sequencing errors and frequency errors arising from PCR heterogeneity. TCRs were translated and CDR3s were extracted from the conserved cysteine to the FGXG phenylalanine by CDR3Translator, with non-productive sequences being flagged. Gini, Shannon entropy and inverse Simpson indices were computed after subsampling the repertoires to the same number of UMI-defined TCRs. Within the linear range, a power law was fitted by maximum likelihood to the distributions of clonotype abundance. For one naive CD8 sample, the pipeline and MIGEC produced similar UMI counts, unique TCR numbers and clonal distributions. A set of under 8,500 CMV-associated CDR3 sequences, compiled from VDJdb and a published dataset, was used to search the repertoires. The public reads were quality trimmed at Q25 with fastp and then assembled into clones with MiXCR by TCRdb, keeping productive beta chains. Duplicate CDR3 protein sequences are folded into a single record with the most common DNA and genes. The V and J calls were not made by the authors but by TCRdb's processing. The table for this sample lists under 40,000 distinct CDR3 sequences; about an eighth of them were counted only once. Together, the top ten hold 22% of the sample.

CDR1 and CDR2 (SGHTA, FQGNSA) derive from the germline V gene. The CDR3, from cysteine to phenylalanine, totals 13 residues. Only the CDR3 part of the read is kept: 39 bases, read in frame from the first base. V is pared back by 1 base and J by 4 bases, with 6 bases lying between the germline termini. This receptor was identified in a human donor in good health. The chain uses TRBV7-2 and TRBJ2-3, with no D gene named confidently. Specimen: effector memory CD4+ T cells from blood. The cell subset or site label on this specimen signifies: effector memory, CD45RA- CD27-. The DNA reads TGTGCCAGCAGCTTAGAGGTAGCAGATACGCAGTATTTT. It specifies CASSLEVADTQYF.